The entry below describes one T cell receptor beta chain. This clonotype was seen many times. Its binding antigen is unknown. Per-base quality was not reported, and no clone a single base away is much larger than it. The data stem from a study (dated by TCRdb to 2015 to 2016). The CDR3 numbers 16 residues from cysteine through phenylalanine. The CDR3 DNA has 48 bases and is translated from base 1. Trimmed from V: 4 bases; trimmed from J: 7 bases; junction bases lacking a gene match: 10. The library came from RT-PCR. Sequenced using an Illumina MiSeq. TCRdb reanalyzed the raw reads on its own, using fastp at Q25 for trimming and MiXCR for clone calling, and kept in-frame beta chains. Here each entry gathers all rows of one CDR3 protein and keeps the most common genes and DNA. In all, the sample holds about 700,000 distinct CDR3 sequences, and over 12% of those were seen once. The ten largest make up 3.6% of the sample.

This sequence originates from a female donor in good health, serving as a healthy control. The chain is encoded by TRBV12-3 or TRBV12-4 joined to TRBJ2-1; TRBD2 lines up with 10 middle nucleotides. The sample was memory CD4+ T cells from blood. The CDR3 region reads CASSWSSGSRGNEQFF. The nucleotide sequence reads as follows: TGTGCCAGCAGTTGGTCTAGCGGGAGTCGAGGGAATGAGCAGTTCTTC.